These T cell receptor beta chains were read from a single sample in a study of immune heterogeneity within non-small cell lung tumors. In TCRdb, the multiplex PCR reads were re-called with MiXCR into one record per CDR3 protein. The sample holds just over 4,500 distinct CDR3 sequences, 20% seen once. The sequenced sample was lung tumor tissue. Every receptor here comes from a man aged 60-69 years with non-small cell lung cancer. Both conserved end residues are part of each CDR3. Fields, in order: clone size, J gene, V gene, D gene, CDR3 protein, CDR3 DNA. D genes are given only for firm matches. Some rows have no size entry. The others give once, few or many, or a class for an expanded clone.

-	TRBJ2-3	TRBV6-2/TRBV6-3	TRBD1	CASSYGTGPNTQYF	TGTGCCAGCAGTTACGGGACAGGACCAAATACGCAGTATTTT
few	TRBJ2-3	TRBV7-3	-	CASSLQGSITDTQYF	TGTGCCAGCAGCTTACAAGGTTCAATCACAGATACGCAGTATTTT
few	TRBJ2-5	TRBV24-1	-	CATSESPRETQYF	TGTGCCACCAGTGAGTCCCCTAGGGAGACCCAGTACTTC
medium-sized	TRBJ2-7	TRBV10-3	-	CAISEIGEYEQYF	TGTGCCATCAGTGAGATTGGGGAATACGAGCAGTACTTC
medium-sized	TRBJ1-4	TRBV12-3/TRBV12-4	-	CASSPRQGGKLFF	TGTGCCAGCAGCCCTCGGCAGGGAGGAAAACTGTTTTTT
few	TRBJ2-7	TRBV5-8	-	CSSSSGYEQYF	TGTTCCAGCAGCTCCGGCTACGAGCAGTACTTC
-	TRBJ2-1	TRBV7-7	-	CASSLNPNNEQFF	TGTGCTAGCAGCTTAAACCCAAACAATGAGCAGTTCTTC
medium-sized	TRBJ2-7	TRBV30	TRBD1	CAWKTGGSSSAYEQYF	TGTGCCTGGAAAACAGGGGGTAGCTCGTCGGCCTACGAGCAGTACTTC
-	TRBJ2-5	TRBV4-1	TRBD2	CASSQDGLEREVGETQYF	TGCGCCAGCAGCCAAGATGGCCTTGAGCGGGAGGTTGGAGAGACCCAGTACTTC
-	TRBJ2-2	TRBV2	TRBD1	CASSEVSGTARRNTGELFF	TGTGCCAGCAGCGAAGTTTCCGGGACAGCCCGTCGAAACACCGGGGAGCTGTTTTTT
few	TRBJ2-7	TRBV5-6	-	CASSLGLIEQYF	TGTGCCAGCAGCTTAGGACTGATCGAGCAGTACTTC
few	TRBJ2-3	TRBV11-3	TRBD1	CASSPRQGATDTQYF	TGTGCCAGCAGCCCTCGACAGGGGGCCACAGATACGCAGTATTTT
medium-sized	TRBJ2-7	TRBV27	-	CASQTWGRTSYEQYF	TGTGCCAGCCAAACTTGGGGCCGCACATCCTACGAGCAGTACTTC
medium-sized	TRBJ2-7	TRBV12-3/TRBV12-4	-	CASSRSGGAEQYF	TGTGCCAGCAGCCGTTCTGGGGGGGCCGAGCAGTACTTC
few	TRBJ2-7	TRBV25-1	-	CASSEDSISYEQYF	TGTGCCAGCAGTGAGGACAGTATCTCCTACGAGCAGTACTTC
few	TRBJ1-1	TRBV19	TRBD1	CASSIAGTGWTEAFF	TGTGCCAGTAGTATAGCAGGGACAGGGTGGACTGAAGCTTTCTTT
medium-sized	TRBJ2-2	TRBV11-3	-	CASSISPGPRYGELFF	TGTGCCAGCAGCATAAGTCCGGGACCGCGCTACGGGGAGCTGTTTTTT
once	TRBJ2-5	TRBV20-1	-	CSASPGAETQYF	TGCAGTGCTAGTCCAGGGGCGGAGACCCAGTACTTC
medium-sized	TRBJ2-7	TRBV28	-	CASNPLANSYEQYF	TGTGCCAGCAACCCGCTAGCGAACTCCTACGAGCAGTACTTC
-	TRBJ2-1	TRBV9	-	CASSRRGQNEQFF	TGTGCCAGCAGTCGCCGGGGACAAAATGAGCAGTTCTTC
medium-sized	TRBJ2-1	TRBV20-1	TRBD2	CSASTSGEPGEQFF	TGCAGTGCTAGTACTAGCGGCGAACCGGGTGAGCAGTTCTTC
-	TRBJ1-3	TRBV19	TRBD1	CASSIRQGSSGNTIYF	TGTGCCAGTAGTATACGACAGGGGAGCTCTGGAAACACCATATATTTT
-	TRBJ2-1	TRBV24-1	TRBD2	CATSDPGTSGSYIDEQFF	TGTGCCACCAGTGACCCCGGGACTAGCGGGAGTTACATCGATGAGCAGTTCTTC
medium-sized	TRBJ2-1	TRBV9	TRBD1	CASSPQGANEQFF	TGTGCCAGCAGCCCTCAGGGGGCAAATGAGCAGTTCTTC